This T cell receptor (beta chain) is from a study of human T cells and chemical hapten exposure. The CDR3 loop spans 13 amino acids. The trim removed 5 bases at V and 8 bases at J, leaving 4 bases unmatched. CDR1 is SEHNR, CDR2 FQNEAQ, per germline (reference sequence). By share, this clonotype ranks as medium-sized. What it binds is not known. Study findings and constraints: TCRs above 1 in 1000 frequency did not change with DPC sensitization.

TCRdb reprocessed the RACE reads with MiXCR, giving one entry per CDR3 protein. The sample gives 25,000 to 35,000 distinct CDR3 sequences, 5.5% to 6.5% of which show up once; 5.6% is in the top ten. Time point here: patch test 3, about 24 weeks after DPC sensitization. Treatment noted: therapeutic diphenylcyclopropenone sensitization with weekly scalp DPC. Only after blood had been drawn was each patch test applied. Alopecia patients between 18 and 70 years old and suitable for DPC were used as donors. The rearrangement joins TRBV7-9 to TRBJ2-1; 9 nucleotides align to TRBD1. The TCR sequence derives from a man between 25 and 39 years old with alopecia areata. Some clones in this sample may be carry-over from other donors' samples. The sequencing used whole blood, collected in connection with sensitization to the hapten diphenylcyclopropenone (DPC). Written as DNA, the CDR3 is TGTGCCAGCAGCCTACAGGGGGCGGATGAGCAGTTCTTC. As protein: CASSLQGADEQFF.